The entry below describes one T cell receptor (beta chain). The target antigen is unknown. These data originate in a study of T cells in localized non-small cell lung cancer. Trimming pared 4 bases from V and 4 bases from J, leaving 14 bases between. Germline loops: CDR1 MGHRA, CDR2 YSYEKL. The CDR3 contains 16 residues. Study conclusions and caveats: Elevated blood T cell density was associated with longer overall survival.

Assay used: immunoSEQ multiplex PCR; TCRdb lists only in-frame clones, some missing. The sample lists tens of thousands of clones, roughly 78% occurring once. J is TRBJ1-6 and V is TRBV4-1, with D hard to call. The receptor was derived from a male donor aged 60 or over with stage II squamous cell lung carcinoma. The sample consisted of peripheral blood, taken before any cancer treatment. The CDR3 loop is CASSRPLRDYNSPLHF. CDR3 nucleotides: TGCGCCAGCAGCCGACCACTTAGGGATTATAATTCACCCCTCCACTTT.